This TCR beta chain emerged from a study of cytomegalovirus exposure and HLA in healthy donors. About the research overall: Both the approximately 130 validation repertoires and the roughly 620 first-cohort repertoires used the same platform, as reported by a later analysis. Study results and caveats: Reportedly, cytomegalovirus status was diagnosed with high sensitivity and specificity. A list of around 160 TCR beta chains associated with cytomegalovirus was given.

The trim removed 4 bases at V and 0 bases at J, leaving 5 bases unmatched. The CDR3 spans 17 residues. Germline V lookup: CDR1 KGHSH, CDR2 LQKENI. Repertoires were generated with immunoSEQ multiplex PCR, while TCRdb's copy carries only in-frame clones and drops some. The data show some 84,000 clones, roughly 90% seen once. This clone appeared a few times. Its antigen is currently unknown. The receptor's source is a man in his thirties or forties in good health and CMV-seronegative. The chain carries TRBV18 and TRBJ2-1; the match to TRBD1 covers 11 bases. What was sequenced was PBMCs. CDR3 loop: CASSQPGTGGSYNEQFF. The CDR3 region has the DNA TGTGCCAGCTCACAACCCGGGACAGGGGGCTCCTACAATGAGCAGTTCTTC.